Described below is a single T cell receptor (beta chain) sequence and its context. This clone's antigen is unknown. No clone much larger than this one lies a single base away; base qualities are absent. The CDR3 runs 17 amino acids, cysteine and phenylalanine included. Kept here is only the CDR3 DNA, which spans 51 bases and is read in frame from base 1. V is pruned by 1 base and J by 5 bases, leaving 12 bases of the junction without a gene match. The germline V gene encodes CDR1 SGHTA and CDR2 FQGNSA. This entry is derived from a study of Graves' ophthalmopathy and Graves' hyperthyroidism (dated by TCRdb to 2017 to 2018). For the wider study: Stable hyperthyroidism was defined as no progression to ophthalmopathy within 18 months of follow-up. The study used TCR beta repertoire signatures to distinguish Graves' ophthalmopathy from Graves' hyperthyroidism and to predict progression to ophthalmopathy. In total, 135 blood samples were TCR-sequenced: some 40 ophthalmopathy, 75 hyperthyroidism and some 17 hyperthyroidism-to-ophthalmopathy patients. To explore V-J signatures distinguishing ophthalmopathy from hyperthyroidism, a discovery set of more than 95 patients (roughly 45 ophthalmopathy, over 55 stable hyperthyroidism) was enrolled. The independent validation cohort included some 19 hyperthyroidism patients plus 17 patients who later progressed from hyperthyroidism to ophthalmopathy. In several hyperthyroidism patients, the T-cell repertoires found in thyroid tissue were compared with those found in blood. After sampling, hyperthyroidism patients received methimazole starting at 30 mg daily, and ophthalmopathy patients received high-dose intravenous methylprednisolone. Summary of the overall study and its limitations: Ophthalmopathy was separated from stable hyperthyroidism by the 13-signature model with about 88% sensitivity and 81% to 84% specificity in cross-validation and with 80%/75% in the test set. In validation, the model predicted ophthalmopathy progression with about 71% sensitivity and about 77% specificity; eleven to twelve predicted patients were CT-confirmed with GO in a median of 6.5 months. Most expanded thyroid clonotypes with frequency above 0.001 were also detected in blood, suggesting blood repertoires may reflect the thyroid immune response. No statistical method was used to set the sample size in advance, and the investigators knew which group each participant was assigned to.

For repertoire sequencing, TCR beta CDR3 regions were amplified from RNA transcripts. A first-round RT-PCR used HTBI primers with the Qiagen OneStep RT-PCR kit, followed by a second-round multiplex PCR, size selection and purification. The libraries underwent paired-end sequencing with 100 bp reads on an Illumina HiSeq2000. As for the authors' bioinformatics: Reads were processed with SOAPnuke, discarding reads with adapters, uncalled bases, mean Phred below 15, or no exact constant-primer or identifier match. COPE v1.2.5 was used to merge the high-quality paired reads. Clonotypes were defined as unique nucleotide sequences and were aligned to IMGT TRB V, D and J references using MiTCR v1.1. Only V-J combinations with frequency above 0.0001 were analysed, covering over 98% of repertoires. For each V-J combination, a TCR clonal expansion and chaos score was defined as F50 clonal expansion divided by the chaos observed in the TCRdist matrix. Features were reduced by Welch's t-statistics and random forest to around 14 V-J combinations, which fed a naive Bayes classifier. The similarity between thyroid and blood repertoires was quantified using the Morisita-Horn index. TCRdb trimmed the raw reads at Q25, called clones with MiXCR and kept productive beta chains. Identical CDR3 protein sequences are pooled into one entry, listed with their most common genes and DNA. The V and J calls were determined by TCRdb, not by the authors. Present in this sample are around 520,000 distinct CDR3 sequences, less than 45% of which were seen just once. The top ten constitute about 4.2% of the sample.

Patients with hyperthyroidism were aged 18 to 65 years, had been newly diagnosed, and had a disease duration of less than 2 months. Patients were excluded if they had other autoimmune diseases, uncontrolled infections, pregnancy or lactation. Diagnosis relied on clinical symptoms, serum thyroxine, TRAb, thyroid ultrasound and orbital computed tomography. Total RNA was extracted with Trizol reagent and quality-checked on an Agilent 2100 Bioanalyzer. The chain joins TRBV7-2 to TRBJ2-5, and TRBD2 aligns with 8 junction nucleotides. Input material: peripheral blood or thyroid tissue (not recorded which). The receptor was derived from an adult man with Graves' hyperthyroidism. The DNA sequence follows: TGTGCCAGCAGCTTAGTTCCGGGGGGGCCTGGATCCGAGACCCAGTACTTC. Its coded protein is CASSLVPGGPGSETQYF.